The 31 T cell receptor beta chains reported below all come from one sample, sequenced in a study of OX40 agonist ivuxolimab in advanced cancers. Assay used: immunoSEQ multiplex PCR; TCRdb lists only in-frame clones, some missing. This table has tens of thousands of clones, about 88% appearing once. Material: CD4+ or CD8+ T cells sorted from blood, obtained in a trial of the OX40 agonist ivuxolimab. The receptors were gathered from an adult with an advanced solid tumor such as melanoma, head and neck, liver or kidney cancer.

The gene calls are TRBV5-1 and TRBJ2-7; no clear D gene. Trimming removed 4 bases at V and 6 bases at J, with 11 bases between. Germline CDR1 and CDR2: SGHRS and YFSETQ. The CDR3 is made up of 12 amino acids. Here the CDR3 DNA reads TGCGCCAGCAGCATCGGACCCAGCGAGCAGTACTTC. Encoded protein: CASSIGPSEQYF.

This clone was counted between two and nine times. The rearrangement uses TRBV4-1 and TRBJ1-1; D is uncertain. Germline CDR1 MGHRA, CDR2 YSYEKL. The V end lost 2 bases, the J end lost 3 bases, and 10 bases lay between the germline ends. The CDR3 runs to 14 residues. DNA of the CDR3: TGCGCCAGCAGCCAACCGGGAAGGGACACTGAAGCTTTCTTT. Translating it yields CASSQPGRDTEAFF.

In nucleotides, the CDR3 is TGTGCCAGCAGCTCCAGAGGGCAAGACTCAACAGATACGCAGTATTTT. Its protein product is CASSSRGQDSTDTQYF. The rearrangement joins TRBV5-6 to TRBJ2-3, with a weak D call TRBD2 (5 bases). Per germline, CDR1 SGHDT and CDR2 YYEEEE. The V gene lost 3 bases and the J gene lost 3 bases, with 17 bases spanning the gap. The CDR3 sequence is 16 residues long.

The J gene is TRBJ1-5, the V gene TRBV28; unclear D gene. This CDR3 is 16 amino acids long. Trimming took 5 bases from V and 2 from J, leaving 16 bases between them. Germline V CDR1 and CDR2: MDHEN, SYDVKM. The CDR3 DNA sequence: TGTGCCAGCAGTCCCCACCAAGGGCAGGGCAATCAGCCCCAGCATTTT. It specifies CASSPHQGQGNQPQHF.

The chain carries TRBV1 and TRBJ1-2; the D segment call TRBD1 is taken from the table without a DNA check. TRBV1 is classified as a pseudogene. This CDR3 region has 11 residues. The CDR3 region is CTSSQGWGYTF. The DNA of the CDR3 is TGCACCAGCAGCCAGGGCTGGGGCTACACCTTC.

V usage is TRBV21-1 and J usage is TRBJ2-4; the table's D call, TRBD1, was not checked against the DNA. TRBV21-1 is tagged as a pseudogene. CDR3 length: 17 amino acids. The CDR3 sequence is CASSKETGIDGKNIQYF. The DNA for the CDR3 is TGTGCCAGCAGCAAGGAAACAGGGATTGACGGCAAAAACATTCAGTACTTC.

The chain uses TRBV7-9 and TRBJ1-1; D may be TRBD1 (6 bases). The CDR3 extends over 15 amino acids. Per germline, CDR1 SEHNR and CDR2 FQNEAQ (reference sequence). Between the trimmed V and J ends, which lost 4 bases and 0 bases, there was a span of 12 bases. The CDR3 DNA reads as TGTGCCAGCAGCTCTGGACAGTCCATGAACACTGAAGCTTTCTTT. Protein sequence: CASSSGQSMNTEAFF.

The rearrangement joins TRBV11-1 to TRBJ2-3, with 10 positions matching TRBD2. The length of the CDR3 is 17 residues. The V gene's germline CDR1 is SGHAT and CDR2 FQDESV (reference sequence). V lost 1 base to trimming and J lost 5 bases; unmatched junction nucleotides: 9. In DNA, the CDR3 is TGTGCCAGCAGCTTAGGGATTCTAGCGGGAGAACTAGATACGCAGTATTTT. This encodes CASSLGILAGELDTQYF.

This chain joins TRBV18 and TRBJ1-3; D remains unclear. Germline values: CDR1 KGHSH, CDR2 LQKENI. This CDR3 spans 14 amino acids. V lost 0 bases, J lost 1 base, and 4 bases lay in between. CDR3 nucleotide sequence: TGTGCCAGCTCACCACCACCTTCTGGAAACACCATATATTTT. Translated, it gives CASSPPPSGNTIYF.

The V and J genes are TRBV5-1 and TRBJ2-1; tentative D call: TRBD2 (8 bases). Trimming cost V 4 bases and J 9 bases, with 20 bases left between them. Per the germline V gene, CDR1 is SGHRS and CDR2 is YFSETQ. This CDR3 has 15 residues. For the CDR3, the DNA is TGCGCCAGCAGCCCCCGGGAGGGGGCGAAGGTTGAGCAGTTCTTC. This gives the protein CASSPREGAKVEQFF.

The chain links TRBV2 to TRBJ1-5; unclear D gene. Germline CDR1 reads SNHLY; CDR2 reads FYNNEI. The germline V and J ends were trimmed by 2 bases and 1 base, with 9 bases remaining between them. The CDR3 spans 15 residues. The CDR3 here is CASSENRLSNQPQHF. The CDR3 DNA reads TGTGCCAGCAGTGAAAACCGCCTCAGCAATCAGCCCCAGCATTTT.

The rearrangement uses TRBV10-2 and TRBJ1-5; D not resolved. Trimming took 2 bases from V and 3 from J, leaving 5 bases between them. CDR3 length equals 13 residues. The V gene's germline CDR1 is WSHSY and CDR2 SAAADI. CDR3 protein: CASSELNNQPQHF. The CDR3 DNA is TGCGCCAGCAGTGAGCTTAACAATCAGCCCCAGCATTTT.

The J gene is TRBJ2-3, the V gene TRBV20-1, with D possibly being TRBD2 (5 bases). The V gene's germline CDR1 is DFQATT and CDR2 SNEGSKA (reference sequence). Trimming pared 6 bases from V and 14 bases from J, leaving 18 bases between. The CDR3 is 11 residues long. The CDR3 region has the DNA TGCAGTGCCCGGAGGCAGGAGAGAGGGTATTTT. Translating it yields CSARRQERGYF.

This chain uses TRBV18 with TRBJ2-1, with D tentatively TRBD2 (5 bases). V lost 2 bases, J lost 1 base, and 12 bases lay in between. This CDR3 is 16 amino acids long. The germline CDR1 and CDR2 sequences are KGHSH and LQKENI. The CDR3 DNA reads as TGTGCCAGCTCACCAAGCGGAGCCGGATCCTACAATGAGCAGTTCTTC. It translates to CASSPSGAGSYNEQFF.

The CDR3 nucleotides are TGTGCCAGCAGTGCTAGCGGGGTCACAGATACGCAGTATTTT. Its translation is CASSASGVTDTQYF. V is TRBV6-1 and J is TRBJ2-3, with 9 bases matching TRBD2. Losses at the gene ends were 4 bases for V and 2 bases for J; bases not matched to a gene: 1. Germline V gene sequence: CDR1 MNHNS, CDR2 SASEGT. CDR3 size: 14 residues.

V usage is TRBV6-1 and J usage is TRBJ2-5; the match to TRBD1 covers 8 bases. Germline-derived CDR1 and CDR2 are MNHNS and SASEGT. Trimming at V came to 6 bases and at J to 9 bases, leaving 9 bases not matched to a gene. The CDR3 sequence is 13 residues long. Here the CDR3 reads CASRETGAGAQYF. The DNA of the CDR3 is TGTGCCAGCAGGGAGACAGGGGCAGGTGCCCAGTACTTC.

A few counts support this clone. The rearrangement uses TRBV25-1 and TRBJ1-3, with D possibly matching TRBD1 (6 bases). The germline V gene encodes CDR1 MGHDK and CDR2 SYGVNS. Trimming cost V 9 bases and J 4 bases, with 22 bases left between them. The CDR3 contains 16 residues. CDR3 in amino acids: CASQDRTWDSGNTIYF. In DNA, the CDR3 is TGTGCCAGTCAAGACAGGACCTGGGATTCAGGAAACACCATATATTTT.

The chain has TRBV2 and TRBJ1-1, with TRBD1 as a possible D gene (5 bases). The length of the CDR3 is 14 residues. Per the germline V gene, CDR1 is SNHLY and CDR2 is FYNNEI. The germline V and J ends were trimmed by 7 bases and 0 bases, with 12 bases remaining between them. This CDR3 reads CASNPGTLNTEAFF. CDR3 nucleotide sequence: TGTGCCAGCAATCCCGGGACGTTGAACACTGAAGCTTTCTTT. Together with reference TRBV2 and TRBJ1-1, the CDR3 gives the full variable domain: EPEVTQTPSHQVTQMGQEVILRCVPISNHLYFYWYRQILGQKVEFLVSFYNNEISEKSEIFDDQFSVERPDGSNFTLKIRSTKLEDSAMYFCASNPGTLNTEAFFGQGTRLTVV.

This chain connects TRBV30 to TRBJ2-1, with 9 nucleotides matching TRBD2. Germline V gene lookup returns CDR1 GTSNPN and CDR2 SVGIG (reference sequence). This CDR3 comprises 15 residues. With 5 bases clipped from V and 0 bases from J, the junction kept 5 bases outside the gene matches. The DNA for the CDR3 is TGTGCCTGGGGACTAGCGCCGAGCTCCTACAATGAGCAGTTCTTC. This codes for CAWGLAPSSYNEQFF.

The chain links TRBV28 to TRBJ2-3; D is ambiguous. Trimming left V 6 bases short and J 5 bases short, with 15 bases between. The CDR3 is 14 residues long. CDR1 is MDHEN, CDR2 SYDVKM, per germline. CDR3 protein: CASRGGPLGDTQYF. The CDR3 region has the DNA TGTGCCAGCAGAGGCGGTCCATTAGGAGATACGCAGTATTTT. Full variable domain (missing parts from reference TRBV28 and TRBJ2-3): DVKVTQSSRYLVKRTGEKVFLECVQDMDHENMFWYRQDPGLGLRLIYFSYDVKMKEKGDIPEGYSVSREKKERFSLILESASTNQTSMYLCASRGGPLGDTQYFGPGTRLTVL.

The gene calls are TRBV5-1 and TRBJ1-2, with D unclear. CDR3 length equals 14 residues. Trimming pared 0 bases from V and 7 bases from J, leaving 13 bases between. CDR1 is SGHRS, CDR2 YFSETQ, per germline. CDR3 amino acids: CASSLAYVGSGYTF. CDR3 sequence (DNA): TGCGCCAGCAGCTTGGCCTATGTCGGGTCTGGCTACACCTTC.

J is TRBJ2-7 and V is TRBV4-1; D ambiguous. Germline V lookup: CDR1 MGHRA, CDR2 YSYEKL. This CDR3 has 15 residues. Between the trimmed V and J ends, which lost 0 bases and 7 bases, there was a span of 16 bases. CDR3 bases: TGCGCCAGCAGCCAAGATTCAGCATACCCCTTGGAGCAGTACTTC. Its translation is CASSQDSAYPLEQYF.

The chain couples TRBV7-8 to TRBJ2-2, with TRBD2 matching over 7 bases. This CDR3 has 17 amino acids. Germline V gene sequence: CDR1 SGHVS, CDR2 FQNEAQ. V lost 3 bases to trimming and J lost 0 bases; unmatched junction nucleotides: 7. CDR3 residues: CASSLAGVVANTGELFF. CDR3 DNA sequence: TGTGCCAGCAGCTTGGCGGGAGTAGTGGCGAACACCGGGGAGCTGTTTTTT.

The chain has TRBV30 and TRBJ1-2; no definite D call. Germline loops: CDR1 GTSNPN, CDR2 SVGIG (reference sequence). Trimming removed 8 bases from V and 7 bases from J, with 14 bases in between. There are 11 residues in the CDR3. The CDR3 region has the DNA TGTGCCGGGCTCAAAGGTGGTGGCTACACCTTC. As protein: CAGLKGGGYTF.

The chain carries TRBV9 and TRBJ1-1; unclear D gene. V was trimmed by 3 bases and J by 1 base, leaving 13 bases between them. The CDR3 spans 15 residues. Per the germline V gene, CDR1 is SGDLS and CDR2 is YYNGEE. For the CDR3, the DNA is TGTGCCAGCAGCGGAGGACCGGGCCGGAACACTGAAGCTTTCTTT. Translation gives CASSGGPGRNTEAFF.

This clone has just one count. The chain links TRBV5-6 to TRBJ1-2; TRBD1 matches at 7 bases. Trimming took 4 bases from V and 7 from J; bases not matched to a gene: 7. The CDR3 is 13 residues long. CDR1 is SGHDT, CDR2 YYEEEE, per germline. The chain's CDR3 is CASSRDRVRGYTF. The CDR3 region has the DNA TGTGCCAGCAGCCGCGACAGGGTCCGTGGCTACACCTTC. The entire variable domain, with the rest obtained from reference TRBV5-6 and TRBJ1-2, is as follows: DAGVTQSPTHLIKTRGQQVTLRCSPKSGHDTVSWYQQALGQGPQFIFQYYEEEERQRGNFPDRFSGHQFPNYSSELNVNALLLGDSALYLCASSRDRVRGYTFGSGTRLTVV.

The chain links TRBV9 to TRBJ2-3, with D hard to call. The CDR3 extends over 13 amino acids. The germline V gene encodes CDR1 SGDLS and CDR2 YYNGEE. Trimming cost V 4 bases and J 2 bases, with 8 bases left between them. CDR3 loop: CASSFRTTDTQYF. The CDR3 DNA follows: TGTGCCAGCAGCTTTCGTACCACAGATACGCAGTATTTT. The variable domain in full, with the rest retrieved from reference TRBV9 and TRBJ2-3, is DSGVTQTPKHLITATGQRVTLRCSPRSGDLSVYWYQQSLDQGLQFLIQYYNGEERAKGNILERFSAQQFPDLHSELNLSSLELGDSALYFCASSFRTTDTQYFGPGTRLTVL.

The chain has TRBV9 and TRBJ2-3, with D hard to call. In germline, CDR1 is SGDLS, CDR2 YYNGEE. The CDR3 spans 16 residues. With 1 base removed from V and 5 bases from J, the gap between germline ends came to 17 bases. The CDR3 reads CASSVLGSMSVDTQYF. The CDR3 DNA follows: TGTGCCAGCAGCGTATTGGGTAGCATGTCTGTAGATACGCAGTATTTT.

This chain uses TRBV19 with TRBJ2-7; 8 bases align to TRBD1. This CDR3 is 13 amino acids long. V lost 7 bases and J lost 4; bases outside the gene matches: 6. Germline V lookup: CDR1 LNHDA, CDR2 SQIVND (reference sequence). CDR3 protein: CASTGGASYEQYF. CDR3 nucleotide sequence: TGTGCCAGTACAGGGGGCGCATCTTACGAGCAGTACTTC.

The chain links TRBV7-9 to TRBJ1-5; no clear D gene. V was shortened by 3 bases and J by 8 bases, with 11 bases between the two germline ends. CDR1 is SEHNR, CDR2 FQNEAQ, per germline (reference sequence). The length of the CDR3 is 13 residues. The DNA for the CDR3 is TGTGCCAGCAGCTTGTCCCACCCGGAGCCCCAGCATTTT. It codes for CASSLSHPEPQHF. The full variable domain, with the rest looked up from reference TRBV7-9 and TRBJ1-5, is DTGVSQNPRHKITKRGQNVTFRCDPISEHNRLYWYRQTLGQGPEFLTYFQNEAQLEKSRLLSDRFSAERPKGSFSTLEIQRTEQGDSAMYLCASSLSHPEPQHFGDGTRLSIL.

The V call is TRBV28, the J call TRBJ2-3; D not certain. This CDR3 has 14 residues. The germline CDR1 and CDR2 sequences are MDHEN and SYDVKM. The germline V and J ends were trimmed by 1 base and 0 bases, with 5 bases remaining between them. The CDR3 reads CASSLSPSTDTQYF. CDR3 nucleotide sequence: TGTGCCAGCAGTTTATCGCCCAGCACAGATACGCAGTATTTT.